A selection of T cell receptor beta chains follows, all from one sample in a study of vaccination and CD4 T cells after COVID-19. A single record per CDR3 protein comes from TCRdb applying MiXCR to the PCR reads. The table records approximately 13,000 distinct CDR3 sequences, around 59% of them present only once. For these receptors, no antigen is known. The sample taken for sequencing was CD4+ T cells from blood, cultured in vitro. Source of these receptors: a human donor who had recovered from COVID-19. The CDR3 runs from the conserved cysteine through the conserved F or W. A D gene is named only where the DNA matches it firmly. The size field is filled for only some rows; it gives once, few, many or a size class.

V gene	D gene	J gene	clone size	CDR3 length	CDR3 protein	CDR3 DNA
TRBV28	.	TRBJ1-1	.	13	CASIPAKNTEAFF	TGTGCCAGCATTCCCGCCAAGAACACTGAAGCTTTCTTT
TRBV19	TRBD2	TRBJ2-7	.	15	CASRASGISSYEQYF	TGTGCCAGTAGAGCAAGCGGGATTAGCTCCTACGAGCAGTACTTC
TRBV19	.	TRBJ1-1	.	15	CASSNLPGENTEAFF	TGTGCCAGTAGTAACCTCCCAGGGGAGAACACTGAAGCTTTCTTT
TRBV7-8	TRBD1	TRBJ1-5	few	16	CASSLSSRQGDQPQHF	TGTGCCAGCAGCTTATCATCCAGACAGGGAGATCAGCCCCAGCATTTT
TRBV6-1	TRBD1	TRBJ2-2	.	15	CASRRDRGWAGELFF	TGTGCCAGCAGACGGGACAGGGGGTGGGCCGGGGAGCTGTTTTTT
TRBV20-1	TRBD1	TRBJ2-7	.	14	CSANPPGQGDEQYF	TGCAGTGCGAACCCCCCGGGACAGGGGGACGAGCAGTACTTC
TRBV20-1	.	TRBJ1-5	few	13	CSARQGSNQPQHF	TGCAGTGCTAGACAGGGAAGCAATCAGCCCCAGCATTTT
TRBV21-1	.	TRBJ2-1	few	17	CASSKALTAGGPREQFF	TGTGCCAGCAGCAAAGCGCTTACAGCGGGAGGGCCTCGTGAGCAGTTCTTC
TRBV20-1	.	TRBJ2-1	.	15	CSAKGGTFSYNEQFF	TGCAGTGCTAAAGGGGGGACATTCTCCTACAATGAGCAGTTCTTC
TRBV6-1	.	TRBJ1-2	.	14	CASTRRGGPDGYTF	TGTGCCAGCACTCGTCGGGGTGGTCCCGATGGCTACACCTTC
TRBV19	TRBD1	TRBJ1-1	.	16	CASSNRQGRPGTEAFF	TGTGCCAGTAGTAACCGACAGGGGAGGCCGGGAACTGAAGCTTTCTTT
TRBV19	.	TRBJ1-5	.	16	CASRPRGGAGNQPQHF	TGTGCCAGTCGACCCCGCGGCGGGGCCGGCAATCAGCCCCAGCATTTT
TRBV6-2/TRBV6-3	.	TRBJ2-3	.	15	CASSPPRLNTDTQYF	TGTGCCAGCAGTCCTCCCCGCCTAAACACAGATACGCAGTATTTT
TRBV15	TRBD2	TRBJ2-7	few	12	CATSSREGEQYF	TGTGCCACCTCATCCAGGGAGGGCGAGCAGTACTTC
TRBV7-9	TRBD1	TRBJ2-7	.	16	CASSWGGQGLSYEQYF	TGTGCCAGCAGCTGGGGGGGACAGGGCCTTTCCTACGAGCAGTACTTC
TRBV20-1	.	TRBJ2-2	few	13	CSAPRRDTGELFF	TGCAGTGCGCCGAGGAGAGACACCGGGGAGCTGTTTTTT
TRBV2	.	TRBJ2-2	.	14	CASSESRNTGELFF	TGTGCCAGCAGTGAATCGAGAAACACCGGGGAGCTGTTTTTT
TRBV19	.	TRBJ1-5	.	15	CASKTGGTSNQPQHF	TGTGCCAGTAAAACAGGCGGGACAAGCAATCAGCCCCAGCATTTT
TRBV20-1	TRBD1	TRBJ2-7	.	14	CSARTQGRSYEQYF	TGCAGTGCTAGAACACAGGGGCGATCCTACGAGCAGTACTTC
TRBV7-3	TRBD1	TRBJ2-3	.	15	CASSERQGSTDTQYF	TGTGCCAGCAGCGAAAGACAGGGCAGCACAGATACGCAGTATTTT
TRBV7-3	.	TRBJ1-1	.	16	CASSLDGGPMNTEAFF	TGTGCCAGCAGCTTAGACGGGGGGCCTATGAACACTGAAGCTTTCTTT
TRBV6-2/TRBV6-3	TRBD2	TRBJ2-3	few	13	CASRRTSYHTQYF	TGTGCCAGCAGGAGGACTAGTTACCATACGCAGTATTTT
TRBV19	.	TRBJ1-5	once	13	CASRSERDQPQHF	TGTGCCAGTAGATCAGAAAGGGACCAGCCCCAGCATTTT
TRBV20-1	.	TRBJ1-5	.	12	CSALEGDQPQHF	TGCAGTGCTTTGGAAGGGGATCAGCCCCAGCATTTT
TRBV10-1	.	TRBJ2-2	.	17	CASSTKGLAEYTGELFF	TGCGCCAGCAGTACCAAGGGGCTTGCGGAGTACACCGGGGAGCTGTTTTTT
TRBV11-2	.	TRBJ1-1	.	11	CASSLGSIAFF	TGTGCCAGCAGCTTAGGCAGTATAGCTTTCTTT
TRBV19	.	TRBJ2-3	few	11	CASSHTDTQYF	TGTGCCAGTAGTCACACAGATACGCAGTATTTT
TRBV6-5	.	TRBJ1-5	few	15	CASSYLPGGNQPQHF	TGTGCCAGCAGTTACTTGCCAGGGGGCAATCAGCCCCAGCATTTT